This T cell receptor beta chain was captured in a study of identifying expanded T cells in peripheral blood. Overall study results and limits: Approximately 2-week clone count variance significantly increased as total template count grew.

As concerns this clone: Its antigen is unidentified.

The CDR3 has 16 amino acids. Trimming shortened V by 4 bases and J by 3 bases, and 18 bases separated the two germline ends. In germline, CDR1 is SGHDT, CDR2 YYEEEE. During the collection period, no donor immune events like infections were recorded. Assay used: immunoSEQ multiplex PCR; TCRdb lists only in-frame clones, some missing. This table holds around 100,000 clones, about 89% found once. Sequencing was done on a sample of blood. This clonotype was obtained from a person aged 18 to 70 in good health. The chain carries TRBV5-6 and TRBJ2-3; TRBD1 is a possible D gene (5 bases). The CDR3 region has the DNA TGTGCCAGCAGCCCCTTAGGGGATAGGTGGACAGATACGCAGTATTTT. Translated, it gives CASSPLGDRWTDTQYF. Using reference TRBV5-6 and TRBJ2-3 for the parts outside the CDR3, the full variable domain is DAGVTQSPTHLIKTRGQQVTLRCSPKSGHDTVSWYQQALGQGPQFIFQYYEEEERQRGNFPDRFSGHQFPNYSSELNVNALLLGDSALYLCASSPLGDRWTDTQYFGPGTRLTVL.